The clone carrying this T cell receptor beta chain was recorded at least ten times. The antigen is not known. The DNA ends 3 residues before the CDR3 does, and the rest of the CDR3 is filled in from the germline J gene. Assay: immunoSEQ multiplex PCR; the TCRdb copy retains only in-frame clones and omits some. The sample has roughly 30,000 clones, none seen only once. Patients had low serum IgG, IgA and/or IgM and specific antibody deficiency. Aged 9 to 64 years, CVID subjects averaged about 39 years old. For at least one year, all CVID subjects received replacement immunoglobulin. This entry belongs to a study of T cell clonality in common variable immunodeficiency. Study-level findings and limits: In common variable immunodeficiency, TCR beta chains reportedly carried fewer deletions and N-nucleotide insertions. CVID subjects had higher TCRbeta clonality than healthy controls, most marked in about a third.

This CDR3 has 15 amino acids. Trimming stripped 0 bases from V and 0 bases from J, with 6 bases between. CDR1 is SGHRS, CDR2 YFSETQ, per germline. This clonotype originated in a human donor with common variable immunodeficiency. The chain combines TRBV5-1 with TRBJ2-2; weak D call: TRBD1 (5 bases). Specimen: peripheral blood mononuclear cells. CDR3 DNA (partial): TGCGCCAGCAGCTTGGCAGGGACGAACACCGGGGAG. As protein: CASSLAGTNTGE. The whole CDR3 is CASSLAGTNTGELFF.